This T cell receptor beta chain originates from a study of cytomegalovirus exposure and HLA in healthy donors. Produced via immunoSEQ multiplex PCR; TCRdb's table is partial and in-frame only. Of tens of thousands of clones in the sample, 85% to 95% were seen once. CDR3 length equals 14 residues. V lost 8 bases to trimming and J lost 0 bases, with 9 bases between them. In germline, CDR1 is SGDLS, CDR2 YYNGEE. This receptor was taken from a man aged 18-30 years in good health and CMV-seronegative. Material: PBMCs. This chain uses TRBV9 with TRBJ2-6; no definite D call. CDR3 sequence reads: CASRGRSGANVLTF. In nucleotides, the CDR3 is TGTGCCAGTCGAGGCCGCTCTGGGGCCAACGTCCTGACTTTC.